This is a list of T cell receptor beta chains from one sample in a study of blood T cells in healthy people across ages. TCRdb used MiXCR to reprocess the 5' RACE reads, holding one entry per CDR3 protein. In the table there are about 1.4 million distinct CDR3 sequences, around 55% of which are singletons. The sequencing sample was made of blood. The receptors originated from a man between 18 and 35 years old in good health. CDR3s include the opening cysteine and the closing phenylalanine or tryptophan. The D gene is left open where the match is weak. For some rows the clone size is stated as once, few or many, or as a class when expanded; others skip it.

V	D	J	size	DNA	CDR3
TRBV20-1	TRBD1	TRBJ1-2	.	TGCAGTGCTAGAGATGCCAGGGGGGTGCATGGCTACACCTTC	CSARDARGVHGYTF
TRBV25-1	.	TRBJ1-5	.	TGTGCCAGCCAGGAACAGGGATATGGGCAGCCCCAGCATTTT	CASQEQGYGQPQHF
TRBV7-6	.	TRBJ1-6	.	TGTGCCAGCAGCTTAGGGCAGAATAATTCACCCCTCCACTTT	CASSLGQNNSPLHF
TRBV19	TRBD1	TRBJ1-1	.	TGTGCCAGTAGTATTGGGTTCGGACAGGGGGCGAACACTGAAGCTTTCTTT	CASSIGFGQGANTEAFF
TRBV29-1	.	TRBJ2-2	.	TGCAGCGTTGCTGGGCTAGCCGGGGAGCTGTTTTTT	CSVAGLAGELFF
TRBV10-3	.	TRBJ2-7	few	TGTGCCATCAGAACGGACACATCCTACGAGCAGTACTTC	CAIRTDTSYEQYF
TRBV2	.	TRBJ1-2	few	TGTGCCAGCAGTGAGCCCGGGGGCGCGAACTATGGCTACACCTTC	CASSEPGGANYGYTF
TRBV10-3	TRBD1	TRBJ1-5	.	TGTGCCATCAGATCCACAGGGGACCCCAATCAGCCCCAGCATTTT	CAIRSTGDPNQPQHF
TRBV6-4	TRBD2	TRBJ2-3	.	TGTGCCAGCAGTGAAGGCGGGGGGGCGAAAGATACGCAGTATTTT	CASSEGGGAKDTQYF
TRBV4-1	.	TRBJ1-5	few	TGCGCCAGCAGCCAAGGTAACGGTATCAATCAGCCCCAGCATTTT	CASSQGNGINQPQHF
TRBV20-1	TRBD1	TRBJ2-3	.	TGCAGTGCCAACCCCGACAGGGCTCGAGATACGCAGTATTTT	CSANPDRARDTQYF
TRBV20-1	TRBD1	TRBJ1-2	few	TGCAGTGCTAAACGGACAGGGGAGTACTATGGCTACACCTTC	CSAKRTGEYYGYTF
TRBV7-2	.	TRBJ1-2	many	TGTGCCAGCAGATCAGGCGGGGCGGCTAACTATGGCTACACCTTC	CASRSGGAANYGYTF
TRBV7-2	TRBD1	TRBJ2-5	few	TGTGCCAGCAGCTTAGAAACAGGGGGGTCAGAGACCCAGTACTTC	CASSLETGGSETQYF
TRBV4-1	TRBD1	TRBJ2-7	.	TGCGCCAGCAGCCGGGCAGTGGGACAGGCCTACGAGCAGTACTTC	CASSRAVGQAYEQYF
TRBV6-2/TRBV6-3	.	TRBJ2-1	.	TGTGCCAGCAGTCCCTTCACGGGGCCTTACAATGAGCAGTTCTTC	CASSPFTGPYNEQFF
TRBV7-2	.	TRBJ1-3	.	TGTGCCAGCAGCTTAATACAGGGAACTGGAAACACCATATATTTT	CASSLIQGTGNTIYF
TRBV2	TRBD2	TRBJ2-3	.	TGTGCCAGCAGTGTTACTAGCGGGAGCCCAGATACGCAGTATTTT	CASSVTSGSPDTQYF
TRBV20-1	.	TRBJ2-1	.	TGCAGTGCTAGGAGGGATTCTGAGCAGTTCTTC	CSARRDSEQFF
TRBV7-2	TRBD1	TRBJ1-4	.	TGTGCCAGCAGCACGCAGCCAGGGGGTAGTGAAAAACTGTTTTTT	CASSTQPGGSEKLFF
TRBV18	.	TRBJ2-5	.	TGTGCCAGCTCACGGGCCAGCTTAGAGACCCAGTACTTC	CASSRASLETQYF
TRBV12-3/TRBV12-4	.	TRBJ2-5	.	TGTGCCAGCAGCACCGACAGGAGCCAAGAGACCCAGTACTTC	CASSTDRSQETQYF
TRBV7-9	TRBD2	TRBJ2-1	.	TGTGCCAGCCCGGGGGCGGGGGGCGACTACAATGAGCAGTTCTTC	CASPGAGGDYNEQFF
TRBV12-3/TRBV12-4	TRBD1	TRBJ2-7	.	TGTGCCAGCAGTTTATTAAGGTGGGGACAGGGAGACGAGCAGTACTTC	CASSLLRWGQGDEQYF
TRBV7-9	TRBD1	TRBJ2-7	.	TGTGCCAGCAGCCAGGGGGCGAGGGAGCAGTACTTC	CASSQGAREQYF
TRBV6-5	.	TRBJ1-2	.	TGTGCCAGCAGGAACCCCGTGAGGGGGATATCGGATGGCTACACCTTC	CASRNPVRGISDGYTF
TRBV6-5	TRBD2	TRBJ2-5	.	TGTGCCAGCAACTGGCGGGGGCAAGAGACCCAGTACTTC	CASNWRGQETQYF
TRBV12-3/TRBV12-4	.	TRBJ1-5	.	TGTGCCAGCAGTTCGTGGTCGGGGGGTGGCAATCAGCCCCAGCATTTT	CASSSWSGGGNQPQHF
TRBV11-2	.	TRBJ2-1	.	TGTGCCAGCACCTCAAGAGGGGCCTGGGGGGAGAGGTTCTACAATGAGCAGTTCTTC	CASTSRGAWGERFYNEQFF
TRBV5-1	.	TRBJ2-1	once	TGCGCCAGCGAAGGGGGAGGCAATGAGCAGTTCTTC	CASEGGGNEQFF
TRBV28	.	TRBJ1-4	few	TGTGCCAGCACCCCGGGCAGGGCTGATGAAAAACTGTTTTTT	CASTPGRADEKLFF
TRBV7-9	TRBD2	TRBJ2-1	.	TGTGCCAGCAGCTGGGGACTAGCGGGGGACCAAGAGACCCAGTTCTTC	CASSWGLAGDQETQFF
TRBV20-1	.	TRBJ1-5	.	TGCAGTGCCCTTCTCGGGGGCAATCAGCCCCAGCATTTT	CSALLGGNQPQHF
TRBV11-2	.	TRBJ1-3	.	TGTGCCAGCAGCCTGAAATCATCGGCCGTCTCTGGAAACACCATATATTTT	CASSLKSSAVSGNTIYF
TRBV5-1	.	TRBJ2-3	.	TGCGCCAGCAGCTTGGGCGCGCCGAATGGAGATACGCAGTATTTT	CASSLGAPNGDTQYF
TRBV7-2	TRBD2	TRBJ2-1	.	TGTGCCAGCAGCTTGGGCCCTCGTAGCGGGAGGAGGAAGAATGAGCAGTTCTTC	CASSLGPRSGRRKNEQFF
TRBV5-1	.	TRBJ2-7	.	TGCGCCAGCAGCATAGAGCCGGCCGAGCAGTACTTC	CASSIEPAEQYF
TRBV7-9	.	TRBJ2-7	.	TGTGCCAGCAGCTTCCGGGACAATGAGGTTGGCGTGTACGAGCAGTACTTC	CASSFRDNEVGVYEQYF
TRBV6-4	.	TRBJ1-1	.	TGTGCCAGCAGTGACTCGACACAGGGGAACACTGAAGCTTTCTTT	CASSDSTQGNTEAFF
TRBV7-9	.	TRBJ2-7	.	TGTGCCAGCAGCTCAAGCGACTCCGGGGGGACAGTTTGGTACGAGCAGTACTTC	CASSSSDSGGTVWYEQYF
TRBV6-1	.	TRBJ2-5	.	TGTGCCAGCACCTTACTAGCATTCGAGACCCAGTGCTTC	CASTLLAFETQCF
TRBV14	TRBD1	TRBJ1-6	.	TGTGCCAGCAGCCGGCGGGACAGATTTAATTCACCCCTCCACTTT	CASSRRDRFNSPLHF
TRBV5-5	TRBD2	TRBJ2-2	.	TGTGCCAGCAGCGGTCCCGGGACTACCAACACCGGGGAGCTGTTTTTT	CASSGPGTTNTGELFF
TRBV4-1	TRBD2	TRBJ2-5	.	TGCGCCAGCAGCCAAGTGGGAACTAGCGGGCAAGAGACCCAGTACTTC	CASSQVGTSGQETQYF
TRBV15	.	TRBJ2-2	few	TGTGCCACCAGCAGTTCCGGGGAGCTGTTTTTT	CATSSSGELFF
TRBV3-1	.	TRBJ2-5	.	TGTGCCAGCAGCCATCCCCTCGGTTGGCAAGAGACCCAGTACTTC	CASSHPLGWQETQYF
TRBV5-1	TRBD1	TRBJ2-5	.	TGCGCCAGCAGCTTAGAACCTGGGGACAGGGCAACATCAAAGGAGTACTTC	CASSLEPGDRATSKEYF
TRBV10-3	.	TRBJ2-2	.	TGTGCCGTCAGTGGGGAGCCGATCACCGGGGAGCTGTTTTTT	CAVSGEPITGELFF
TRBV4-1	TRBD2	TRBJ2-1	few	TGCGCCAGCAGCCAAGGAGGTCCTAGCGGCTACAATGAGCAGTTCTTC	CASSQGGPSGYNEQFF
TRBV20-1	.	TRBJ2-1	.	TGCAGTGCTAGAGACCCCAGGGGTACCTCCTACAATGAGCAGTTCTTC	CSARDPRGTSYNEQFF
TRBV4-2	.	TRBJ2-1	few	TGTGCCAGCAGCCAAGCGGCAAGTCTCCTCAATGAGCAGTTCTTC	CASSQAASLLNEQFF
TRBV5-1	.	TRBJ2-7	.	TGCGCCAGCAGCTTGGATTGGGGGAGAACCTACGAGCAGTACTTC	CASSLDWGRTYEQYF
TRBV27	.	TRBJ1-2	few	TGTGCCAGCGGATTCATTCCCCCGACCGTATCCGGGGGCGGCTACACCTTC	CASGFIPPTVSGGGYTF
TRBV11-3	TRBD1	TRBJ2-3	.	TGTGCCAGCAGCCGTCGGACAGGGGAAGGAGTAGATACGCAGTATTTT	CASSRRTGEGVDTQYF
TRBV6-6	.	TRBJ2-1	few	TGTGCCAGCAGTACGGGACCCGGGACGGATTTTTATTGTGAGCAGTTCTTC	CASSTGPGTDFYCEQFF
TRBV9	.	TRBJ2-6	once	TGTGCCAGCAGCGTGTCGGCGGTGTCCCCTGGGGCCAACGTCCTGACTTTC	CASSVSAVSPGANVLTF
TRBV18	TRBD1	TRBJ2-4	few	TGTGCCAGCTCACCCGGACAGGGAAACATTCAGTACTTC	CASSPGQGNIQYF
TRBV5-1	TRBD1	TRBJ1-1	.	TGCGCCAGCAGCCCGGGACAGGGGGCGAGGACTGAAGCTTTCTTT	CASSPGQGARTEAFF
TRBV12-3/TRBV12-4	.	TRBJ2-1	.	TGTGCCAGCAACGTATATGGGGGCTTCTCCTACAATGAGCAGTTCTTC	CASNVYGGFSYNEQFF